This T cell receptor (beta chain) was identified in a study of T cell responses to AZD1222 COVID-19 vaccine. The study's findings and limits: Most donors were white British, females outnumbered males, and clonal diversity was possibly underestimated. Regions 160-218 and 743-854 dominated among vaccine-associated CD4 TCRs spanning spike. Spike-specific TCRs gained breadth and depth after people received two AZD1222 doses. Of the AZD1222 recipients, only 5 to 7 were seropositive at baseline.

As to this clone: Its antigen remains unknown.

TCRdb keeps only in-frame clones here, not all; method: immunoSEQ multiplex PCR. The profile shows under 200,000 clones, approximately 88% of them singletons. CDR3 length: 13 residues. CDR1 and CDR2 from the germline V gene are MNHEY and SMNVEV (reference sequence). V dropped 5 bases and J dropped 2 bases, with 9 bases sitting between them. Sequencing used peripheral blood, obtained 28 days after the second AZD1222 dose. The receptor was isolated from an adult who received the AZD1222 COVID-19 vaccine. The V and J genes are TRBV27 and TRBJ1-2; maybe TRBD1 (6 bases). CDR3 DNA: TGTGCCAGCAGTCGTGACAGGAACTATGGCTACACCTTC. Its translation: CASSRDRNYGYTF.